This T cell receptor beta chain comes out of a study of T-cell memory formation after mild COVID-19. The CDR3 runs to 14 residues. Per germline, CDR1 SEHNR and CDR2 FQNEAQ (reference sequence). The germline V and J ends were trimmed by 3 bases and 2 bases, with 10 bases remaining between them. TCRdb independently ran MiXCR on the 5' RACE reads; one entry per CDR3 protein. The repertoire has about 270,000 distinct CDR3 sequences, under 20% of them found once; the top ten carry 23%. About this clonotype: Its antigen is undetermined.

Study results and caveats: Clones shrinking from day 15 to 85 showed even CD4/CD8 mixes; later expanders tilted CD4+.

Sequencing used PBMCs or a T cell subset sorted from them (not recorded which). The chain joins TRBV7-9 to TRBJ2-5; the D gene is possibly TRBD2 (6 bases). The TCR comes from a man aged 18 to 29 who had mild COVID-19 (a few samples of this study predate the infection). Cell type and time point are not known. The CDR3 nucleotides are TGTGCCAGCAGCTTTTGGAGGGTTCAAGAGACCCAGTACTTC. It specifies CASSFWRVQETQYF.